Described below is a single T cell receptor (beta chain) sequence and its context. The CDR3 loop spans 14 amino acids. Per the germline V gene, CDR1 is SEHNR and CDR2 is FQNEAQ (reference sequence). V was shortened by 0 bases and J by 5 bases, with 10 bases between the two germline ends. TCRdb redid the calling of the RT-PCR reads with MiXCR, one entry per CDR3 protein. The table lists more than 600,000 distinct CDR3 sequences, 12% to 15% of them singletons. The TCR comes from a female donor in good health, serving as a healthy control. The sequenced sample consisted of memory CD4+ T cells from blood. The chain uses TRBV7-9 and TRBJ1-2; the D is unclear. The CDR3 DNA is TGTGCCAGCAGCTTAGCGGCGACGCCTTATGGCTACACCTTC. This gives the protein CASSLAATPYGYTF. The full variable domain, with the rest looked up from reference TRBV7-9 and TRBJ1-2, is DTGVSQNPRHKITKRGQNVTFRCDPISEHNRLYWYRQTLGQGPEFLTYFQNEAQLEKSRLLSDRFSAERPKGSFSTLEIQRTEQGDSAMYLCASSLAATPYGYTFGSGTRLTVV.